Following are 7 T cell receptor beta chains from one sample sequenced in a study of post-analysis software for immune sequencing data. Study conclusions and caveats: Included in a set of five TRBV segments more frequent in patients than controls were TRBV5-6, TRBV5-1 and TRBV20-1.

No antigen has been assigned to these receptors. Researchers reported that TCR beta cDNA libraries carried unique molecular identifiers. From the PCR reads, TCRdb called clonotypes with MiXCR, one entry per CDR3 protein. The table lists some 800,000 distinct CDR3 sequences, about 45% of them singletons. Source material: blood. The receptors here all came from a girl aged 10-17 years with multiple sclerosis.

A single count supports this clonotype. The chain links TRBV10-3 to TRBJ2-3, with 9 bases that match TRBD2. This CDR3 spans 16 amino acids. The V gene's germline CDR1 is ENHRY and CDR2 SYGVKD. V gave up 0 bases and J gave up 4 bases; unmatched junction bases: 5. CDR3 in DNA: TGTGCCATCAGTGAGTCAGGGCGGGAGGGCCCAGATACGCAGTATTTT. Amino acid sequence: CAISESGREGPDTQYF.

The rearrangement uses TRBV5-1 and TRBJ1-1, with TRBD1 matching over 8 bases. Per the germline V gene, CDR1 is SGHRS and CDR2 is YFSETQ. The CDR3 spans 18 residues. V lost 0 bases and J lost 2; bases outside the gene matches: 12. The CDR3 nucleotides read TGCGCCAGCAGCTTGGTACCGGGACAGGCCCTAGGTAACACTGAAGCTTTCTTT. Translating it yields CASSLVPGQALGNTEAFF.

This clonotype was counted a few times. This chain links TRBV20-1 with TRBJ2-7, with 12 bases identical to TRBD2. The germline gives CDR1 DFQATT, CDR2 SNEGSKA (reference sequence). The V gene end was trimmed by 0 bases and the J gene end by 5 bases; junction bases not matched to a gene: 8. This CDR3 has 16 amino acids. CDR3 coding DNA: TGCAGTGCTAGAGAACCCGGACTAGCGGGGTCCCACGAGCAGTACTTC. Translating gives CSAREPGLAGSHEQYF.

For the CDR3, the DNA is TGTGCCAGCAGCTCCTCTAGGGCGGCCTACGAGCAGTACTTC. Residues: CASSSSRAAYEQYF. V usage is TRBV7-8 and J usage is TRBJ2-7; unclear D gene. Trimming removed 4 bases at V and 2 bases at J, with 12 bases between. Germline values: CDR1 SGHVS, CDR2 FQNEAQ. There are 14 residues in the CDR3.

This clonotype was counted between two and nine times. J is TRBJ2-1 and V is TRBV20-1, with TRBD2 matching over 9 bases. With 0 bases clipped from V and 9 bases from J, the junction kept 9 bases outside the gene matches. This CDR3 spans 15 amino acids. Germline V gene sequence: CDR1 DFQATT, CDR2 SNEGSKA (reference sequence). CDR3 bases: TGCAGTGCTAGAGAAGGCCTAGCGGGATTTCTTGAGCAGTTCTTC. As protein: CSAREGLAGFLEQFF.

This chain joins TRBV14 and TRBJ1-2, with D perhaps matching TRBD1 (6 bases). The germline gives CDR1 SGHDN, CDR2 FVKESK. Trimming stripped 0 bases from V and 8 bases from J, with 13 bases between. This CDR3 spans 14 amino acids. CDR3: CASSQDRRGKGYTF. The DNA for the CDR3 is TGTGCCAGCAGCCAAGATCGGAGGGGGAAAGGCTACACCTTC. Drawing the rest from reference TRBV14 and TRBJ1-2, the complete variable domain is EAGVTQFPSHSVIEKGQTVTLRCDPISGHDNLYWYRRVMGKEIKFLLHFVKESKQDESGMPNNRFLAERTGGTYSTLKVQPAELEDSGVYFCASSQDRRGKGYTFGSGTRLTVV.

This clonotype showed up just a few times. The chain uses TRBV7-2 and TRBJ1-6; TRBD1 is a possible D gene (5 bases). Germline CDR1 SGHTA, CDR2 FQGNSA. The CDR3 is made up of 13 amino acids. V was clipped by 11 bases and J by 5 bases, with 13 bases between them. CDR3 protein: CAAKGGDNSPLHF. The CDR3 nucleotides are TGTGCCGCGAAAGGAGGGGATAATTCACCCCTCCACTTT.